The T cell receptor (beta chain) under discussion was sequenced for a study of T cells in Graves' hyperthyroidism and ophthalmopathy. Germline values: CDR1 SGHTA, CDR2 FQGTGA. The CDR3 has 14 residues. V was trimmed by 3 bases and J by 7 bases, leaving 10 bases between them. TCR beta CDR3 sequences were amplified from RNA transcripts. A set of HTBI primers served as the primers for a first-round RT-PCR of the TCR CDR3. TCRdb ran MiXCR on the multiplex PCR reads and lists one entry per CDR3 protein. The table shows 160,000 or so distinct CDR3 sequences, with just under 9.5% occurring only once. Every diagnosis used clinical symptoms, serum thyroxine and TRAb, thyroid ultrasound and orbital computed tomography. At least ten counts were recorded for this clonotype.

Specimen: blood. The rearrangement uses TRBV7-3 and TRBJ1-6; no definite D call. The sequence came from a woman aged 18-30 years with Graves' hyperthyroidism that later progressed to Graves' ophthalmopathy. CDR3 DNA: TGTGCCAGCAGCTTGGGCAGCTCGAATTCACCCCTCCACTTT. Translation gives CASSLGSSNSPLHF.